The 16 T cell receptor beta chains below all came from one sample that was sequenced in a study of blood T cells in healthy people across ages. Primed by a sample-barcoded 5' primer and a J-beta primer mix, a second PCR proceeded for 7 to 11 cycles. Via MiXCR, TCRdb re-called the 5' RACE reads, giving one row per CDR3 protein. The sample shows hundreds of thousands of distinct CDR3 sequences, more than 45% of them seen only once. Sequences were obtained from blood. The receptors stem from a man aged 25-45 years in good health.

This chain uses TRBV7-2 with TRBJ2-1, with D unresolved. There are 15 residues in the CDR3. CDR1 SGHTA and CDR2 FQGNSA come from the germline V gene. V lost 1 base and J lost 1, with 8 bases in between. The CDR3 loop is CASSLGPQSYNEQFF. The CDR3 DNA sequence: TGTGCCAGCAGCTTAGGCCCGCAATCCTACAATGAGCAGTTCTTC.

This clonotype was observed a few times. This chain uses TRBV5-1 with TRBJ2-1, with D possibly matching TRBD1 (6 bases). The CDR3 has 14 residues. The germline gives CDR1 SGHRS, CDR2 YFSETQ. V was cut by 4 bases and J by 3 bases, with 11 bases left in between. CDR3 residues: CASSSSGVYNEQFF. In DNA, the CDR3 is TGCGCCAGCAGCAGTTCAGGGGTCTACAATGAGCAGTTCTTC.

The chain employs TRBV6-1 and TRBJ2-7, with a possible D match to TRBD1 (5 bases). CDR1 and CDR2 (germline): MNHNS, SASEGT. Trimming cost V 1 base and J 6 bases, with 10 bases left between them. CDR3 length: 13 residues. The CDR3 DNA follows: TGTGCCAGCAGTGAAGGAGCGACAGCCGAGCAGTACTTC. Its protein is CASSEGATAEQYF.

This clonotype was counted between two and nine times. The CDR3 protein is CSASLPGVAKQYF. CDR3 DNA sequence: TGCAGTGCTAGTTTGCCGGGTGTAGCCAAGCAGTACTTC. The chain is built from TRBV20-1 and TRBJ2-7, with D uncertain. The CDR3 totals 13 residues. V was trimmed by 3 bases and J by 8 bases, leaving 17 bases between them. Germline loops: CDR1 DFQATT, CDR2 SNEGSKA (reference sequence).

The rearrangement links TRBV5-6 to TRBJ2-4; 9 nucleotides match TRBD2. Germline assignment: CDR1 SGHDT and CDR2 YYEEEE. The CDR3 covers 14 residues. The ends lost 3 bases at V and 7 bases at J; junction bases unmatched: 5. CDR3 region: CASSSSAGGNIQYF. The CDR3, as DNA: TGTGCCAGCAGCTCCTCAGCGGGAGGTAACATTCAGTACTTC.

The CDR3, as DNA: TGTGCCAGCAGCCGGACTAGCGAAGAGACCCAGTACTTC. Its protein product is CASSRTSEETQYF. The V gene is TRBV4-2, the J gene TRBJ2-5, with 9 bases identical to TRBD2. V lost 4 bases to trimming and J lost 3 bases; unmatched junction nucleotides: 0. This CDR3 comprises 13 residues. Per germline, CDR1 LGHNA and CDR2 YNFKEQ.

The J gene is TRBJ2-1, the V gene TRBV7-9, with D possibly matching TRBD1 (5 bases). The CDR3 is 16 residues long. Trimming cost V 5 bases and J 8 bases, with 22 bases left between them. Germline V gene sequence: CDR1 SEHNR, CDR2 FQNEAQ (reference sequence). The CDR3 protein is CASSPYDTAVGDEQFF. The DNA of the CDR3 is TGTGCCAGCAGCCCATATGACACAGCCGTAGGGGATGAGCAGTTCTTC.

This chain links TRBV6-1 with TRBJ2-5, with TRBD2 as a possible D gene (7 bases). The better agreement between TRBJ2-7 and the DNA end casts doubt on the J call. CDR1 is MNHNS and CDR2 is SASEGT in the germline V gene. This CDR3 contains 14 residues. Here the CDR3 reads CASSEAVGGGEQYF. CDR3 in DNA: TGTGCCAGCAGTGAAGCGGTGGGAGGGGGCGAGCAGTACTTC.

In the case of this clonotype: A much bigger clone sits one base away, suggesting this may be a read error. The rearrangement links TRBV29-1 to TRBJ2-7; D remains unclear. The CDR3 is 12 amino acids. The V gene's germline CDR1 is SQVTM and CDR2 ANQGSEA. This chain's CDR3 is CNVASSSYEQYF. The CDR3 DNA is TGCAACGTTGCGTCGAGCTCCTACGAGCAGTACTTC.

The V call is TRBV6-6, the J call TRBJ2-7; TRBD1 matches at 7 bases. CDR1 and CDR2 from the germline V gene are MNHNY and SVGAGI (reference sequence). After removal of 6 bases from V and 3 bases from J, the junction contained 5 bases not matched to a gene. The CDR3 is 13 amino acids. In nucleotides, the CDR3 is TGTGCCAGCAGAAGGGACAGTTACTACGAGCAGTACTTC. It specifies CASRRDSYYEQYF.

The chain employs TRBV11-3 and TRBJ2-2, with 8 bases fitting TRBD2. Germline V gene sequence: CDR1 SGHNT, CDR2 YENEEA. Losses at the gene ends were 1 base for V and 6 bases for J; bases not matched to a gene: 7. This CDR3 region has 16 residues. The DNA of the CDR3 is TGTGCCAGCAGCTTAGGAAATAGCGGGAATGCCGGGGAGCTGTTTTTT. Amino acids: CASSLGNSGNAGELFF.

This chain connects TRBV5-6 to TRBJ2-5; unclear D gene. V was pared by 1 base and J by 1 base, with 8 bases between. The CDR3 is made up of 14 amino acids. In germline, CDR1 is SGHDT, CDR2 YYEEEE. The CDR3: CASSLFRSQETQYF. For the CDR3, the DNA is TGTGCCAGCAGCTTGTTTAGGTCCCAAGAGACCCAGTACTTC.

This clonotype was found a few times. The chain recombines TRBV5-1 with TRBJ2-5; D unresolved. CDR3 length: 13 amino acids. Germline CDR1 reads SGHRS; CDR2 reads YFSETQ. V was trimmed by 3 bases and J by 5 bases, leaving 11 bases between them. In DNA, the CDR3 is TGCGCCAGCAGCTACAGCTACGAGGAGACCCAGTACTTC. This translates into CASSYSYEETQYF.

A remark on this clonotype: The germline gene is not matched at one end of the junction; a read error may be the cause. J is TRBJ1-2 and V is TRBV25-1; no reliable D call. The CDR3 consists of 13 residues. CDR1 and CDR2 (germline): MGHDK, SYGVNS. The CDR3 protein is CANSVGGSYGYTF. As DNA, the CDR3 is TGTGCCAACAGTGTCGGCGGATCTTATGGCTACACCTTC.

This clonotype was recorded a few times. The rearrangement uses TRBV11-1 and TRBJ2-7; 9 bases are a match to TRBD1. Looked up from germline, CDR1 is SGHAT and CDR2 is FQDESV (reference sequence). The CDR3 runs 15 residues. With 2 bases clipped from V and 9 bases from J, the junction kept 11 bases outside the gene matches. CDR3 in amino acids: CASSLSSGTGTTQYF. DNA for the CDR3: TGTGCCAGCAGCTTAAGTTCCGGGACAGGGACGACGCAGTACTTC.

This clonotype was counted only a few times. The germline gene is not matched at one end of the junction; a read error may be the cause. This sequence joins TRBV5-1 and TRBJ1-2; maybe TRBD1 (5 bases). This CDR3 has 14 amino acids. Per the germline V gene, CDR1 is SGHRS and CDR2 is YFSETQ. Here the CDR3 reads CASSLEGRGYGYTF. Written as DNA, the CDR3 is TGTGCCAGCAGCTTGGAGGGACGTGGCTATGGCTACACCTTC.